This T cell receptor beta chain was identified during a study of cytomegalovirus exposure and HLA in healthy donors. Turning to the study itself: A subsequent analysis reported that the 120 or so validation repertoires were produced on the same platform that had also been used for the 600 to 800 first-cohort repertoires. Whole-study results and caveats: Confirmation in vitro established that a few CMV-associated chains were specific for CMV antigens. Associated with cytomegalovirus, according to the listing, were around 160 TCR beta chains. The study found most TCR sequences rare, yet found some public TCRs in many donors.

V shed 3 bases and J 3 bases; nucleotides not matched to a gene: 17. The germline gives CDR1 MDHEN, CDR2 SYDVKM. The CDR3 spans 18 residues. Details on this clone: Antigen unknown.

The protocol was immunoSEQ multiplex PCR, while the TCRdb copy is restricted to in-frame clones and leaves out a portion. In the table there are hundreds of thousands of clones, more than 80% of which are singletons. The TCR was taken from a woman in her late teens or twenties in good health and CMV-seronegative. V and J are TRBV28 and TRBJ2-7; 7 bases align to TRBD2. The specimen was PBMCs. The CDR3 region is CASSFSSTDPTSNYEQYF. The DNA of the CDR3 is TGTGCCAGCAGTTTCTCTTCAACGGACCCGACTAGCAACTACGAGCAGTACTTC.